Below, 10 T cell receptor beta chains from the same sample are listed, as sequenced in a study of blood T cell repertoires in COVID-19. Here immunoSEQ multiplex PCR was the method, and the copy in TCRdb shows in-frame clones only, minus some. The table records about 250,000 clones, 75% to 85% of them present only once. The sequenced material came from PBMCs or T cells enriched from blood (not recorded which). The receptors were sampled from a woman between 50 and 59 years old with acute COVID-19.

The chain combines TRBV5-4 with TRBJ2-3; 7 positions agree with TRBD1. CDR3 length: 16 residues. Germline CDR1 is SGHNT and CDR2 is YYREEE (reference sequence). V gave up 3 bases and J gave up 0 bases; unmatched junction bases: 7. This CDR3 reads CASSSGTAPSTDTQYF. DNA for the CDR3: TGTGCCAGCAGCTCGGGGACAGCGCCTAGCACAGATACGCAGTATTTT. Full variable domain (outside the CDR3, taken from reference TRBV5-4 and TRBJ2-3): ETGVTQSPTHLIKTRGQQVTLRCSSQSGHNTVSWYQQALGQGPQFIFQYYREEENGRGNFPPRFSGLQFPNYSSELNVNALELDDSALYLCASSSGTAPSTDTQYFGPGTRLTVL.

This sequence joins TRBV3-1 (or the pseudogene TRBV3-2) and TRBJ1-2; 8 nucleotides match TRBD1. Trimming took 3 bases from V and 6 from J; bases not matched to a gene: 6. The germline V gene encodes CDR1 LGHDT and CDR2 YNNKEL (reference sequence). This CDR3 has 14 residues. CDR3 DNA sequence: TGTGCCAGCAGCCACCGGACAGGGCAGGATGGCTACACCTTC. Protein product: CASSHRTGQDGYTF.

The chain uses TRBV15 and TRBJ1-5, with 10 positions matching TRBD1. J lost 2 bases, V lost 0 bases, and 7 bases had no gene match. Germline V gives CDR1 LNHNV, CDR2 YYDKDF (reference sequence). The CDR3 has 18 amino acids. The CDR3 bases are TGTGCCACCAGCAGAGAGGGACAGGGGAGGACGGGCAATCAGCCCCAGCATTTT. Its translation is CATSREGQGRTGNQPQHF.

In its sample, this clone was seen a few times. The chain links TRBV5-4 to TRBJ1-1; D call uncertain. With 4 bases removed from V and 1 base from J, the gap between germline ends came to 8 bases. This CDR3 contains 13 residues. Per the germline V gene, CDR1 is SGHNT and CDR2 is YYREEE (reference sequence). The CDR3 nucleotides are TGTGCCAGCAGCCCACGACAGAACACTGAAGCTTTCTTT. Its translation is CASSPRQNTEAFF.

A remark on this clone: The sample holds other DNA sequences that translate to the same CDR3. The chain combines TRBV27 with TRBJ1-2; TRBD1 agrees at 8 bases. The CDR3 extends over 15 amino acids. Germline V gene sequence: CDR1 MNHEY, CDR2 SMNVEV (reference sequence). Unmatched junction bases numbered 7, after V lost 4 bases and J lost 3 bases. The CDR3 region is CASSSDRGGDYGYTF. The CDR3 coding sequence is TGTGCCAGCAGTTCCGACAGGGGAGGTGACTATGGCTACACCTTC.

The DNA of the CDR3 is TGCAGTGCTAGTTACTTCTCCTACGAGCAGTACTTC. Protein sequence: CSASYFSYEQYF. The chain carries TRBV20-1 and TRBJ2-7; no firm D call. The V gene's germline CDR1 is DFQATT and CDR2 SNEGSKA (reference sequence). V gave up 3 bases and J gave up 0 bases, with 6 bases separating them. This CDR3 spans 12 amino acids.

The chain links TRBV11-2 to TRBJ2-3; 8 bases match TRBD2. The CDR3 runs to 16 residues. Looked up from germline, CDR1 is SGHAT and CDR2 is FQNNGV. With V trimmed by 3 bases and J by 0 bases, 5 bases remained unmatched. CDR3 sequence (DNA): TGTGCCAGCAGCTTTGGTGGCGGGGGGAGCACAGATACGCAGTATTTT. Protein product: CASSFGGGGSTDTQYF.

The CDR3 spells CASSSRQGGGVNTGELFF. The CDR3 nucleotides are TGTGCCAGCAGCTCCCGCCAGGGCGGGGGGGTGAACACCGGGGAGCTGTTTTTT. This chain uses TRBV7-2 with TRBJ2-2; the match to TRBD2 covers 9 bases. V trimming: 4 bases; J trimming: 1 base; junction bases outside the gene matches: 10. Germline CDR1 is SGHTA and CDR2 is FQGNSA. The CDR3 spans 18 residues.

The chain has TRBV13 and TRBJ2-1; a possible D gene is TRBD2 (6 bases). Germline V CDR1 and CDR2: PRHDT, FYEKMQ (reference sequence). The CDR3 covers 18 residues. Trimming shortened V by 8 bases and J by 0 bases, and 23 bases separated the two germline ends. The CDR3 spells CASRSGGRGLSSYNEQFF. The CDR3 coding sequence is TGTGCCAGCCGTAGCGGAGGGCGGGGCCTCAGCTCCTACAATGAGCAGTTCTTC.

The CDR3 sequence is CASSLDRENRGYTF. As DNA, the CDR3 is TGTGCCAGCAGCCTGGACAGGGAAAATCGTGGCTACACCTTC. The chain is built from TRBV7-3 and TRBJ1-2; TRBD1 aligns across 8 bases. Losses at the gene ends were 5 bases for V and 7 bases for J; bases not matched to a gene: 9. CDR3 length: 14 amino acids. Germline-derived CDR1 and CDR2 are SGHTA and FQGTGA.